Here is one TCR beta chain with its context. Antigen unknown. The sample belongs to a study of T cell responses to AZD1222 COVID-19 vaccine. Clones were read by immunoSEQ multiplex PCR, and TCRdb kept only the in-frame ones, dropping some. The sample holds about 150,000 clones, 70% to 90% seen once. The length of the CDR3 is 17 residues. V gave up 1 base and J gave up 0 bases, with 13 bases separating them. Per the germline V gene, CDR1 is PRHDT and CDR2 is FYEKMQ (reference sequence). Study-wide findings and caveats: Spike-specific TCR breadth and depth both grew after two AZD1222 doses. Reports say nearly half of spike-specific TCRs go after unmutated variant regions. Donor demographics were predominantly white British with a female majority; clonal diversity may be underestimated.

The chain combines TRBV13 with TRBJ1-3, with D possibly being TRBD1 (6 bases). The source is an adult in good health. Sequencing used peripheral blood, obtained on day 0 of MenACWY control vaccination. The CDR3 nucleotides are TGTGCCAGCAGCTTAGCCGGGGGCCCCCTCTCTGGAAACACCATATATTTT. This encodes CASSLAGGPLSGNTIYF.